The 4 T cell receptor beta chains below come from one sample, sequenced in a study of blood T cell repertoires in COVID-19. Data came from immunoSEQ multiplex PCR; TCRdb stores just in-frame clones and leaves some out. The sample holds about 180,000 clones; 75% to 90% are singletons and the top ten take 6.2%. Input material: PBMCs or T cells enriched from blood (not recorded which). Every receptor here comes from a man aged 40-50 years who had recovered from COVID-19.

V usage is TRBV3-1 (or the pseudogene TRBV3-2) and J usage is TRBJ2-7; 7 nucleotides agree with TRBD1. Germline CDR1 reads LGHDT; CDR2 reads YNNKEL (reference sequence). J gave up 9 bases and V 4 bases, and 9 bases lay outside the gene matches. The CDR3 contains 13 residues. CDR3 protein: CASSRRDSSRQYF. DNA of the CDR3: TGTGCCAGCAGCCGCCGGGACAGTTCCCGGCAGTACTTC.

The chain employs TRBV5-4 and TRBJ2-7; 10 bases fit TRBD2. V gave up 4 bases and J gave up 0 bases; unmatched junction bases: 13. Germline CDR1 SGHNT, CDR2 YYREEE (reference sequence). The CDR3 has 18 amino acids. The CDR3 DNA reads as TGTGCCAGCAGCCCGCCCGGGACTAGCGCCTACAGCTCCTACGAGCAGTACTTC. Amino acids: CASSPPGTSAYSSYEQYF. Full variable domain (remainder filled in from reference TRBV5-4 and TRBJ2-7): ETGVTQSPTHLIKTRGQQVTLRCSSQSGHNTVSWYQQALGQGPQFIFQYYREEENGRGNFPPRFSGLQFPNYSSELNVNALELDDSALYLCASSPPGTSAYSSYEQYFGPGTRLTVT.

This chain joins TRBV28 and TRBJ2-1, with D possibly being TRBD1 (6 bases). The CDR3 covers 13 residues. The V gene lost 8 bases and the J gene lost 10 bases, with 18 bases spanning the gap. The germline gives CDR1 MDHEN, CDR2 SYDVKM. In DNA form, the CDR3 reads TGTGCCAGCGGGGACATCTCCATATTCGAGCAGTTCTTC. Its protein is CASGDISIFEQFF.

CDR3 in DNA: TGTGCCAGCATGGGTCTAGCGGGGGGAATGGGTCAAGAGACCCAGTACTTC. Translating gives CASMGLAGGMGQETQYF. J is TRBJ2-5 and V is TRBV3-1 (or the pseudogene TRBV3-2); 11 nucleotides line up with TRBD2. V lost 7 bases, J lost 2 bases, and 12 bases stayed unmatched. Germline CDR1 reads LGHDT; CDR2 reads YNNKEL (reference sequence). CDR3 length: 17 amino acids.